This TCR beta chain came from a study of glioma-infiltrating T cells after dendritic cell vaccination. Findings of the study overall: Higher pretreatment TIL content predicted longer progression-free time and survival.

This clone was counted only a few times. Antigen: not known. The PCR used 60 V beta and 13 J beta primers. This table comes from immunoSEQ multiplex PCR, and its TCRdb copy is limited to in-frame clones, with some not included. The sample yields roughly 100,000 clones, roughly 79% seen once. Trimming took off 5 bases at V and 8 bases at J, with 6 bases between the two ends. This CDR3 spans 10 amino acids. The germline V gene has CDR1 MNHEY and CDR2 SVGAGI. V and J are TRBV6-5 and TRBJ1-2; no reliable D call. This sequence was found in a human donor with glioblastoma. This specimen was blood, taken before dendritic cell vaccination. For the CDR3, the DNA is TGTGCCAGCAGTGAGCGCGGCTACACCTTC. As protein: CASSERGYTF.